This T cell receptor beta chain was retrieved from a study of beta chain features in type 1 diabetes. Turning to the study itself: Age, gender and cell yields were similar between patients and healthy donors.

CDR1 is ENHRY, CDR2 SYGVKD, per germline. With V trimmed by 6 bases and J by 8 bases, 5 bases remained unmatched. The CDR3 contains 13 residues. Reverse transcribing all isolated RNA meant expressed TCRB transcripts were sequenced. TCRdb keeps only in-frame clones here, not all; method: immunoSEQ multiplex PCR. The table has about 900,000 clones, about 17% seen once. Markers CD45RO/CCR7/CD25/CD127/CD95/CD27 served to sort CD4+ naive, central memory, regulatory and stem cell-like memory cells. Findings and limits, study-wide: Reduced insertions and increased deletions marked VDJ junctions in type 1 diabetes patients. These data did not resolve whether HLA type affects TCRB rearrangement.

In its sample, this clone was seen many times. Its target is not known. This chain links TRBV10-3 with TRBJ2-1; 9 bases map to TRBD2. This TCR derives from a woman in her late teens or twenties in good health. The material sequenced was naive CD4+ T cells from blood. The CDR3 DNA follows: TGTGCCATCAGCGGGACTAGCACCCATGAGCAGTTCTTC. Translating gives CAISGTSTHEQFF.